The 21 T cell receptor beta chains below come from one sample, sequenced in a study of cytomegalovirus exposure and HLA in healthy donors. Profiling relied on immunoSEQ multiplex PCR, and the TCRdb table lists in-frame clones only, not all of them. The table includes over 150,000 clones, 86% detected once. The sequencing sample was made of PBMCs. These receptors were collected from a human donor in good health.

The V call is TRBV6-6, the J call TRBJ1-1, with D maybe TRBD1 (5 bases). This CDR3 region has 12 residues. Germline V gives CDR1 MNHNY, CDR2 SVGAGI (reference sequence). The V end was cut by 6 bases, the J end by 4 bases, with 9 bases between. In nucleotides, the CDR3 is TGTGCCAGCAGCTTGGACATCACTGAAGCTTTCTTT. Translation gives CASSLDITEAFF.

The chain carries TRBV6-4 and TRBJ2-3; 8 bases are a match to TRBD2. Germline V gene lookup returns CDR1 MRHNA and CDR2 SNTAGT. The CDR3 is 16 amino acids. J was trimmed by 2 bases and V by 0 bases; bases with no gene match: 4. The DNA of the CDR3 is TGTGCCAGCAGTGACTCATGGCGGGGGGACACAGATACGCAGTATTTT. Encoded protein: CASSDSWRGDTDTQYF.

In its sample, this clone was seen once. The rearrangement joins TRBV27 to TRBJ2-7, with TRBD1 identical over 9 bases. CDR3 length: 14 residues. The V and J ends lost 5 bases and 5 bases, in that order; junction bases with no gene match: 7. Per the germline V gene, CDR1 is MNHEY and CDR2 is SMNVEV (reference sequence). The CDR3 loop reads CASSHRDRDHEQYF. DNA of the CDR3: TGTGCCAGCAGTCACCGGGACAGGGACCACGAGCAGTACTTC.

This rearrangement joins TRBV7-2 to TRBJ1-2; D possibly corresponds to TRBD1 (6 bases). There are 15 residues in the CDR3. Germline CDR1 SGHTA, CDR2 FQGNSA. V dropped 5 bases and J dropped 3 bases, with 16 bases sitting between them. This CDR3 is CASSVQTGAYYGYTF. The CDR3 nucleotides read TGTGCCAGCAGCGTCCAGACAGGCGCCTACTATGGCTACACCTTC.

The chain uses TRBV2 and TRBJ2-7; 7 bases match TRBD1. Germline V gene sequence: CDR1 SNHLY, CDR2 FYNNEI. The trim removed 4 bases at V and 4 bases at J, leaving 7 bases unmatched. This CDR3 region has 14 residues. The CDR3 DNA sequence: TGTGCCAGCAGTGCAATACAGGGGTGGTACGAGCAGTACTTC. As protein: CASSAIQGWYEQYF.

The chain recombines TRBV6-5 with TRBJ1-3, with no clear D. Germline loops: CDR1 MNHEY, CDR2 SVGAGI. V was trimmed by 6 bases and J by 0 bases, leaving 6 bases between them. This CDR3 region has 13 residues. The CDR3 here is CASRLLSGNTIYF. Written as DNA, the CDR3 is TGTGCCAGCAGACTACTCTCTGGAAACACCATATATTTT.

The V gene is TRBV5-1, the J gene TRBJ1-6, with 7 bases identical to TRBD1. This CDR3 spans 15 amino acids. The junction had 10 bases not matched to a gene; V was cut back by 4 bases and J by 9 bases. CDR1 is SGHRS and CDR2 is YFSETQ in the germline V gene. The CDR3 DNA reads TGCGCCAGCAGCACCCAGGGGGGCGCTTTTTCACCCCTCCACTTT. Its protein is CASSTQGGAFSPLHF.

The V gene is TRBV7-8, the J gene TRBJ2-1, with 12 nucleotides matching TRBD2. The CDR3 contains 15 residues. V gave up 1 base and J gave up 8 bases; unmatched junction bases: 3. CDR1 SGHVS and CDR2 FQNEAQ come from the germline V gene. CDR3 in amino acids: CASSLELAGGYEQFF. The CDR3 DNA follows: TGTGCCAGCAGCTTAGAACTAGCGGGAGGCTATGAGCAGTTCTTC.

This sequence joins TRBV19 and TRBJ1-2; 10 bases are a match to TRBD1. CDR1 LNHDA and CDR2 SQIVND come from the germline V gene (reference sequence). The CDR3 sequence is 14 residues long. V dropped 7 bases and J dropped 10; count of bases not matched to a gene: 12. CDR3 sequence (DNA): TGTGCCAGTACCGCCGAAGACAGGGGGCAAGACTACACCTTC. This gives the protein CASTAEDRGQDYTF.

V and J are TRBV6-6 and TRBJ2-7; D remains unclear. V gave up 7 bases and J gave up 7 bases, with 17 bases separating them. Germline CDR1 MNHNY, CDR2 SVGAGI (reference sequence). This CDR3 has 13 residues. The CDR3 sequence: CASNEDEYVEQYF. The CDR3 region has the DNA TGTGCCAGCAACGAGGATGAATACGTTGAGCAGTACTTC.

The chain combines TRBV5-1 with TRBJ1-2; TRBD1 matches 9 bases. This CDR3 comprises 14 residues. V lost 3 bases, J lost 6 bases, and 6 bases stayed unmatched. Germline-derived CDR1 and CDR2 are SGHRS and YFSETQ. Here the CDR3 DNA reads TGCGCCAGCAGCTCGCTGGGACAGGGCGATGGCTACACCTTC. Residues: CASSSLGQGDGYTF.

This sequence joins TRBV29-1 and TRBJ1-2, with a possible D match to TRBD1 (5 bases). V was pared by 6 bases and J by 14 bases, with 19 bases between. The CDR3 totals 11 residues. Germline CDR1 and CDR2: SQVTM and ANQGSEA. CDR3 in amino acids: CSVTDQGPETF. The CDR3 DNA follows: TGCAGCGTGACCGACCAGGGTCCTGAAACCTTC. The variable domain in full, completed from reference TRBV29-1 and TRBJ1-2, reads SAVISQKPSRDICQRGTSLTIQCQVDSQVTMMFWYRQQPGQSLTLIATANQGSEATYESGFVIDKFPISRPNLTFSTLTVSNMSPEDSSIYLCSVTDQGPETFGSGTRLTVV.

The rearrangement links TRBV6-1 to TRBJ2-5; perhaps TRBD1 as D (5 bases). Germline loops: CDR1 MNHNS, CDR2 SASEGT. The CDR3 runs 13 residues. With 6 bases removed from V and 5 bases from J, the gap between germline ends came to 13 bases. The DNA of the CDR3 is TGTGCCAGCAGGCATCCAGGGTGGGAGACCCAGTACTTC. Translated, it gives CASRHPGWETQYF.

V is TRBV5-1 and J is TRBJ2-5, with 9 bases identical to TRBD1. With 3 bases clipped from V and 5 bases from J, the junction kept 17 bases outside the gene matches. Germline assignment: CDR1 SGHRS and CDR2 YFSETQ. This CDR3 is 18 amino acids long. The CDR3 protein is CASSSTPSGTGIVETQYF. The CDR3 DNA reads TGCGCCAGCAGCTCGACCCCCTCCGGGACAGGGATCGTCGAGACCCAGTACTTC.

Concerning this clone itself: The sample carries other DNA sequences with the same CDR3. The CDR3 DNA is TGTGCCATCAGGGACAGTTCTGGGGCCAACGTCCTGACTTTC. This codes for CAIRDSSGANVLTF. The chain links TRBV10-3 to TRBJ2-6, with D possibly TRBD1 on 6 matching bases. The ends were cut back, 6 bases at V and 1 base at J, with 7 bases in the middle. The CDR3 is 14 residues long. Germline V gene lookup returns CDR1 ENHRY and CDR2 SYGVKD.

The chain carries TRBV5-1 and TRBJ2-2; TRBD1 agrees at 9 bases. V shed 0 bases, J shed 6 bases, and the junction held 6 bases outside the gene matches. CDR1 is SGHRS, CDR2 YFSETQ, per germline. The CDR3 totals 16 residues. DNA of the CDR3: TGCGCCAGCAGCTTGGAGGACAGGGGTGGCGCCGGGGAGCTGTTTTTT. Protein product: CASSLEDRGGAGELFF.

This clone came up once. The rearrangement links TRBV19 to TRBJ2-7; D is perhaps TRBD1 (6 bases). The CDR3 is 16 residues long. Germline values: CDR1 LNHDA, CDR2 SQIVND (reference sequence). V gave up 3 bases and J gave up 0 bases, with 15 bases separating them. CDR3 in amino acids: CASSISGQLSSYEQYF. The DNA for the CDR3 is TGTGCCAGTAGTATTTCGGGACAACTCAGCTCCTACGAGCAGTACTTC.

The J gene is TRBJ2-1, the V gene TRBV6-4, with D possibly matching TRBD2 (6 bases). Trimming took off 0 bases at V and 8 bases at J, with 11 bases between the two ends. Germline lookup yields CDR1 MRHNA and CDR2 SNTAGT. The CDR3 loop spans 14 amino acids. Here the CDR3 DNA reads TGTGCCAGCAGTGACTCGAGGGAGGTGGATGAGCAGTTCTTC. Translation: CASSDSREVDEQFF.

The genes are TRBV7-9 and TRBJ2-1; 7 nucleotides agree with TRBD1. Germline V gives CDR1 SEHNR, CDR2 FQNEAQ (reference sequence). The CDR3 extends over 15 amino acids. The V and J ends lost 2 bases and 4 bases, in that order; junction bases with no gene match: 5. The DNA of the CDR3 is TGTGCCAGCAGCTTATATCGGGACAGATACAATGAGCAGTTCTTC. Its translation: CASSLYRDRYNEQFF.

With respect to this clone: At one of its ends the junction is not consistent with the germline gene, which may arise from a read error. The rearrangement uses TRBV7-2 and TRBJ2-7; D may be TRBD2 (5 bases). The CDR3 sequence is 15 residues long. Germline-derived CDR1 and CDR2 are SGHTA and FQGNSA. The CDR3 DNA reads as TGTGCCAGCAGCCCATCTCGGGAAGCCTCCTCCGAGCAGTACTTC. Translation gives CASSPSREASSEQYF. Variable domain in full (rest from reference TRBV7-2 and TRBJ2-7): GAGVSQSPSNKVTEKGKDVELRCDPISGHTALYWYRQSLGQGLEFLIYFQGNSAPDKSGLPSDRFSAERTGGSVSTLTIQRTQQEDSAVYLCASSPSREASSEQYFGPGTRLTVT.

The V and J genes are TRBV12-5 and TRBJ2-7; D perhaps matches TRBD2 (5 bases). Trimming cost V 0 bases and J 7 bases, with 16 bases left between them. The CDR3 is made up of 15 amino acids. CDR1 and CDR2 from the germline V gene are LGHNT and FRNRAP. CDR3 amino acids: CASGLVNLAPLEQYF. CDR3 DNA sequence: TGTGCTAGTGGTTTGGTAAATCTAGCCCCCTTGGAGCAGTACTTC.